The 28 T cell receptor beta chains below come from one sample, sequenced in a study of blood T cell repertoires in COVID-19. The assay was immunoSEQ multiplex PCR, and TCRdb's table has in-frame clones only and misses some. Counted here are 250,000 to 300,000 clones, 80% to 90% occurring once; the ten biggest clones make up about 6%. The sequenced material came from peripheral blood. Receptors originate from a woman in her fifties or sixties with COVID-19, enrolled during active disease.

The genes are TRBV18 and TRBJ2-5, with 9 nucleotides matching TRBD1. CDR1 and CDR2 (germline): KGHSH, LQKENI. Trimming took 8 bases from V and 1 from J; bases not matched to a gene: 5. CDR3 size: 14 residues. CDR3 sequence: CASRPGQGQETQYF. As DNA, the CDR3 is TGTGCCAGCCGACCGGGACAGGGCCAAGAGACCCAGTACTTC.

The chain has TRBV30 and TRBJ1-1; 10 bases agree with TRBD1. CDR1 is GTSNPN, CDR2 SVGIG, per germline (reference sequence). The CDR3 is 13 residues long. The trim removed 7 bases at V and 4 bases at J, leaving 6 bases unmatched. CDR3 bases: TGTGCCTCAACTCGGACAGGGGGCACTGAAGCTTTCTTT. Translated: CASTRTGGTEAFF.

This clone was seen just once. The chain uses TRBV12-3 or TRBV12-4 and TRBJ1-5, with no clear D. The CDR3 extends over 13 amino acids. The germline V and J ends were trimmed by 7 bases and 0 bases, with 7 bases remaining between them. In DNA, the CDR3 is TGTGCCAGCACCCCCTATAGCAATCAGCCCCAGCATTTT. Translating it yields CASTPYSNQPQHF.

This chain links TRBV3-1 (or the pseudogene TRBV3-2) with TRBJ1-1; D may be TRBD1 (5 bases). V lost 0 bases to trimming and J lost 0 bases, with 11 bases between them. The CDR3 contains 16 residues. CDR1 and CDR2 from the germline V gene are LGHDT and YNNKEL (reference sequence). This chain's CDR3 is CASSQEETAMNTEAFF. DNA of the CDR3: TGTGCCAGCAGCCAAGAGGAGACAGCCATGAACACTGAAGCTTTCTTT.

CDR3 sequence reads: CARERVEGPTTTDTQYF. CDR3 coding DNA: TGCGCCAGAGAGCGTGTGGAGGGCCCTACAACCACAGATACGCAGTATTTT. This chain links TRBV5-1 with TRBJ2-3; D perhaps matches TRBD2 (6 bases). This CDR3 region has 17 residues. Germline V CDR1 and CDR2: SGHRS, YFSETQ. The germline V and J ends were trimmed by 8 bases and 2 bases, with 24 bases remaining between them.

The V and J genes are TRBV7-2 and TRBJ2-7, with 9 bases matching TRBD2. The germline V gene encodes CDR1 SGHTA and CDR2 FQGNSA. V lost 1 base, J lost 7 bases, and 2 bases stayed unmatched. The CDR3 length is 13 residues. The CDR3: CASSLGLAEEQYF. Written as DNA, the CDR3 is TGTGCCAGCAGCTTAGGACTAGCGGAAGAGCAGTACTTC.

The chain uses TRBV6-5 and TRBJ1-2; weak D call: TRBD1 (5 bases). The V gene lost 8 bases and the J gene lost 4 bases, with 20 bases spanning the gap. CDR1 MNHEY and CDR2 SVGAGI come from the germline V gene. CDR3 length: 15 residues. The CDR3 loop is CASENTGRLLYGYTF. The CDR3 nucleotides read TGTGCCAGCGAGAACACAGGCCGATTGCTCTATGGCTACACCTTC.

This chain links TRBV4-3 with TRBJ1-6; D unresolved. Germline CDR1 LGHNA, CDR2 YSLEER. This CDR3 contains 15 residues. Trimming pared 1 base from V and 3 bases from J, leaving 7 bases between. CDR3 loop: CASSQGVLYNSPLHF. CDR3 bases: TGCGCCAGCAGCCAAGGCGTTCTCTATAATTCACCCCTCCACTTT.

The rearrangement links TRBV4-1 to TRBJ1-4; D not resolved. The CDR3 consists of 14 residues. Germline V gene lookup returns CDR1 MGHRA and CDR2 YSYEKL. Trimming took 1 base from V and 8 from J, leaving 11 bases between them. The CDR3 reads CASSQVPDGEKLFF. CDR3 nucleotide sequence: TGCGCCAGCAGCCAAGTGCCCGACGGGGAAAAACTGTTTTTT.

The chain uses TRBV5-4 and TRBJ2-1, with 7 bases identical to TRBD2. Germline CDR1 SGHNT, CDR2 YYREEE (reference sequence). The CDR3 has 15 amino acids. V trimming: 5 bases; J trimming: 2 bases; junction bases outside the gene matches: 7. CDR3 region: CASSPGGLPYNEQFF. CDR3 nucleotide sequence: TGTGCCAGCAGTCCGGGGGGACTACCCTACAATGAGCAGTTCTTC.

Of note for this clone: The same CDR3 can be traced to other DNA sequences in this sample. This chain's CDR3 is CAWSRTGVNEKLFF. As DNA, the CDR3 is TGTGCCTGGAGTCGGACAGGGGTTAATGAAAAACTGTTTTTT. This chain links TRBV30 with TRBJ1-4, with 9 bases fitting TRBD1. V gave up 2 bases and J gave up 4 bases; unmatched junction bases: 2. Germline loops: CDR1 GTSNPN, CDR2 SVGIG (reference sequence). The CDR3 extends over 14 amino acids.

This clone appeared a few times. The J gene is TRBJ1-2, the V gene TRBV6-5; 10 bases agree with TRBD1. The CDR3 is 13 amino acids. V was pared by 8 bases and J by 5 bases, with 5 bases of the junction left unmatched. The germline V gene has CDR1 MNHEY and CDR2 SVGAGI. CDR3 amino acids: CASGQGEGYGYTF. The CDR3 nucleotides read TGTGCCAGCGGACAGGGGGAGGGATATGGCTACACCTTC.

This chain connects TRBV30 to TRBJ1-1; tentatively, D is TRBD1 (5 bases). The germline gives CDR1 GTSNPN, CDR2 SVGIG (reference sequence). Trimming took off 4 bases at V and 6 bases at J, with 18 bases between the two ends. This CDR3 is 14 amino acids long. CDR3 in amino acids: CAWTYGGWGAEAFF. Here the CDR3 DNA reads TGTGCCTGGACCTATGGGGGGTGGGGGGCTGAAGCTTTCTTT.

The CDR3 nucleotides are TGCAGTGCTAGTCAGTCCCTAGGGGGAGTTTTGGGAGAGACCCAGTACTTC. It translates to CSASQSLGGVLGETQYF. The chain is built from TRBV20-1 and TRBJ2-5; possibly TRBD1 for D (6 bases). The germline V and J ends were trimmed by 3 bases and 4 bases, with 24 bases remaining between them. This CDR3 spans 17 amino acids. Germline V gene sequence: CDR1 DFQATT, CDR2 SNEGSKA (reference sequence).

The chain couples TRBV11-2 to TRBJ1-1; a weak D match, TRBD1 (6 bases). Germline CDR1 reads SGHAT; CDR2 reads FQNNGV. The germline V and J ends were trimmed by 1 base and 11 bases, with 11 bases remaining between them. There are 12 residues in the CDR3. In DNA form, the CDR3 reads TGTGCCAGCAGCTTAGCCTCAGGGGCGGCTTTCTTT. As protein: CASSLASGAAFF.

The chain uses TRBV6-5 and TRBJ2-1; a weak D match, TRBD2 (5 bases). The length of the CDR3 is 15 residues. V was shortened by 1 base and J by 6 bases, with 13 bases between the two germline ends. Per germline, CDR1 MNHEY and CDR2 SVGAGI. CDR3 DNA: TGTGCCAGCAGTTACTTAAGGCTCGAGGGCAATGAGCAGTTCTTC. Amino acid sequence: CASSYLRLEGNEQFF.

This clone was counted between two and nine times. The gene calls are TRBV19 and TRBJ2-3, with unresolved D. Germline V gene sequence: CDR1 LNHDA, CDR2 SQIVND (reference sequence). V lost 10 bases, J lost 7 bases, and 12 bases lay in between. CDR3 length: 11 residues. This chain's CDR3 is CATRISNTQYF. DNA of the CDR3: TGTGCCACCAGGATCTCGAATACGCAGTATTTT. Looking up the rest from reference TRBV19 and TRBJ2-3 gives the full variable domain: DGGITQSPKYLFRKEGQNVTLSCEQNLNHDAMYWYRQDPGQGLRLIYYSQIVNDFQKGDIAEGYSVSREKKESFPLTVTSAQKNPTAFYLCATRISNTQYFGPGTRLTVL.

This clone was observed once. The chain employs TRBV14 and TRBJ1-2; 7 bases map to TRBD1. V lost 3 bases to trimming and J lost 4 bases; unmatched junction nucleotides: 5. The length of the CDR3 is 14 residues. Germline CDR1 and CDR2: SGHDN and FVKESK. CDR3 bases: TGTGCCAGCAGCCAGCAGGGGGGATCCTATGGCTACACCTTC. This encodes CASSQQGGSYGYTF.

This clone was counted a few times. The chain couples TRBV7-9 to TRBJ1-1; D gene ambiguous. Trimming cost V 6 bases and J 4 bases, with 18 bases left between them. This CDR3 comprises 15 residues. Germline lookup yields CDR1 SEHNR and CDR2 FQNEAQ (reference sequence). CDR3 protein: CASSPLRTLLTEAFF. DNA for the CDR3: TGTGCCAGCAGTCCGCTGAGAACCCTCCTCACTGAAGCTTTCTTT.

This clone was seen a single time. V is TRBV9 and J is TRBJ2-3, with D perhaps TRBD2 (6 bases). CDR3 length: 16 residues. Germline V CDR1 and CDR2: SGDLS, YYNGEE. Trimming pared 0 bases from V and 3 bases from J, leaving 14 bases between. CDR3 nucleotide sequence: TGTGCCAGCAGCGTAGGAGGGCGGGGAGCGACAGATACGCAGTATTTT. It is translated as CASSVGGRGATDTQYF.

The chain recombines TRBV19 with TRBJ1-2; 10 nucleotides agree with TRBD1. CDR1 and CDR2 (germline): LNHDA, SQIVND (reference sequence). The V gene end was trimmed by 5 bases and the J gene end by 0 bases; junction bases not matched to a gene: 6. The CDR3 has 16 amino acids. The CDR3: CASSADRGRTNYGYTF. The DNA for the CDR3 is TGTGCCAGTAGTGCAGACAGGGGGCGAACTAACTATGGCTACACCTTC.

This chain uses TRBV12-5 with TRBJ2-7; D remains ambiguous. Deletions cut 4 bases from V and 3 bases from J, with 13 bases between. CDR1 LGHNT and CDR2 FRNRAP come from the germline V gene. This CDR3 region has 14 residues. CDR3 loop: CASGSDTEFYEQYF. CDR3 nucleotide sequence: TGTGCTAGTGGTTCCGACACAGAATTCTACGAGCAGTACTTC.

CDR3 DNA: TGTGCCAGCAGCCCAAACAGGGTAACTAATGAGCAGTTCTTC. Residues: CASSPNRVTNEQFF. The genes are TRBV5-4 and TRBJ2-1; TRBD1 is a possible D gene (6 bases). Trimming took off 4 bases at V and 7 bases at J, with 15 bases between the two ends. Germline V CDR1 and CDR2: SGHNT, YYREEE (reference sequence). The CDR3 is made up of 14 amino acids.

This chain links TRBV10-3 with TRBJ1-1; a possible D gene is TRBD1 (5 bases). Trimming took 2 bases from V and 1 from J, leaving 8 bases between them. The CDR3 spans 14 residues. Germline assignment: CDR1 ENHRY and CDR2 SYGVKD. In nucleotides, the CDR3 is TGTGCCATCAGTGAGACAGGAAAGAACACTGAAGCTTTCTTT. Translation: CAISETGKNTEAFF.

CDR3 coding DNA: TGTGCCAGCAGCTTAGCAGCGGGAGGGCGAGATACGCAGTATTTT. Amino acids: CASSLAAGGRDTQYF. This chain uses TRBV7-2 with TRBJ2-3, with 10 bases fitting TRBD2. The germline V gene encodes CDR1 SGHTA and CDR2 FQGNSA. The ends lost 0 bases at V and 5 bases at J; junction bases unmatched: 2. The CDR3 contains 15 residues.

The chain links TRBV5-1 to TRBJ2-3, with D tentatively TRBD1 (7 bases). V lost 0 bases and J lost 4, with 12 bases in between. There are 15 residues in the CDR3. Germline V gene lookup returns CDR1 SGHRS and CDR2 YFSETQ. The CDR3 nucleotides are TGCGCCAGCAGCTTGGCGGGGGACAGCCCAGATACGCAGTATTTT. Protein: CASSLAGDSPDTQYF.

V gene TRBV5-4 combines with J gene TRBJ2-1; TRBD1 matches 7 bases. The CDR3 extends over 13 amino acids. Per the germline V gene, CDR1 is SGHNT and CDR2 is YYREEE (reference sequence). With 5 bases clipped from V and 6 bases from J, the junction kept 5 bases outside the gene matches. Written as DNA, the CDR3 is TGTGCCAGCAGTCCGACAGGGTCCAATGAGCAGTTCTTC. This codes for CASSPTGSNEQFF. Combining the CDR3 with reference TRBV5-4 and TRBJ2-1 gives the whole variable domain ETGVTQSPTHLIKTRGQQVTLRCSSQSGHNTVSWYQQALGQGPQFIFQYYREEENGRGNFPPRFSGLQFPNYSSELNVNALELDDSALYLCASSPTGSNEQFFGPGTRLTVL.

The chain recombines TRBV19 with TRBJ2-7; 11 positions match TRBD1. V shed 3 bases and J 0 bases; nucleotides not matched to a gene: 1. The germline V gene has CDR1 LNHDA and CDR2 SQIVND (reference sequence). CDR3 length: 15 amino acids. CDR3 sequence (DNA): TGTGCCAGTAGTATCGGGACAGGGGGCTCCTACGAGCAGTACTTC. This gives the protein CASSIGTGGSYEQYF.